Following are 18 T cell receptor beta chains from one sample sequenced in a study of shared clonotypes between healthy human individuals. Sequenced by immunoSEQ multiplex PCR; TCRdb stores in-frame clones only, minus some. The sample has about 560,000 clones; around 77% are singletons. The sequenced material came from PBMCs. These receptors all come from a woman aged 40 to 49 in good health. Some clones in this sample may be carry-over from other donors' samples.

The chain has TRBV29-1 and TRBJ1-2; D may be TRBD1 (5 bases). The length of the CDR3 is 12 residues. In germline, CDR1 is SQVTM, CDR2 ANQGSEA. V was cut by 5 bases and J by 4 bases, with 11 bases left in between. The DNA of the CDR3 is TGCAGCGTTAAGGGGCTGGGCTATGGCTACACCTTC. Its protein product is CSVKGLGYGYTF.

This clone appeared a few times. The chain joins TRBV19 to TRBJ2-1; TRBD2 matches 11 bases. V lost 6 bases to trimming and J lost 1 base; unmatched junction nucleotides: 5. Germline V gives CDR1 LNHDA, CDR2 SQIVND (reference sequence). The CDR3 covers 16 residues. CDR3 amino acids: CASRPGTSGSYNEQFF. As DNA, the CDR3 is TGTGCCAGTAGGCCCGGGACTAGCGGTTCCTACAATGAGCAGTTCTTC.

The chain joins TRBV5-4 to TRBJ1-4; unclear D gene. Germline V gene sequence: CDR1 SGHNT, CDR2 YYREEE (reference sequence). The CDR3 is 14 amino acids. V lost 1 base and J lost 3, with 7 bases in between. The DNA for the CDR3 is TGTGCCAGCAGCTTGAGGCCCTCTAATGAAAAACTGTTTTTT. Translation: CASSLRPSNEKLFF.

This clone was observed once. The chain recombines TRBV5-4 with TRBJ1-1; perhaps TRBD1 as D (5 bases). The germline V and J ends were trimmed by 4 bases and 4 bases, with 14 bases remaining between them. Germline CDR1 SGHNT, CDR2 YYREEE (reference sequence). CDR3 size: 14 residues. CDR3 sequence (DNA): TGTGCCAGCAGCACACGGTTAGGGACCACTGAAGCTTTCTTT. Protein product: CASSTRLGTTEAFF. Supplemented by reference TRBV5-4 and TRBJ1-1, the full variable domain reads ETGVTQSPTHLIKTRGQQVTLRCSSQSGHNTVSWYQQALGQGPQFIFQYYREEENGRGNFPPRFSGLQFPNYSSELNVNALELDDSALYLCASSTRLGTTEAFFGQGTRLTVV.

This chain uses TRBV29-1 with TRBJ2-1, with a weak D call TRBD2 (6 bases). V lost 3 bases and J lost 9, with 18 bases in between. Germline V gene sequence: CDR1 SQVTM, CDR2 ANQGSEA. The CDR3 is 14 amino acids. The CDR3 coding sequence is TGCAGCGTTGATCCGTCAGGGAGGTATCGTGAGCAGTTCTTC. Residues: CSVDPSGRYREQFF.

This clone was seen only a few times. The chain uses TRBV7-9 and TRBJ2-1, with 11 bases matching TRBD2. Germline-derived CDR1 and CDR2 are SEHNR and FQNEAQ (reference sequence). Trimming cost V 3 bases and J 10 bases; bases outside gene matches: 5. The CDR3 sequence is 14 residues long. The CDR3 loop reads CASSFTSGRGEQFF. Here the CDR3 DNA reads TGTGCCAGCAGCTTCACTAGCGGGAGAGGAGAGCAGTTCTTC.

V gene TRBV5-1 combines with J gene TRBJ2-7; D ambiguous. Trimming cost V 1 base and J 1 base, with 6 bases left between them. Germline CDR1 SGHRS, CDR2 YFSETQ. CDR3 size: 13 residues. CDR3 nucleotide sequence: TGCGCCAGCAGCTTGCCACCTTCCTACGAGCAGTACTTC. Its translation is CASSLPPSYEQYF.

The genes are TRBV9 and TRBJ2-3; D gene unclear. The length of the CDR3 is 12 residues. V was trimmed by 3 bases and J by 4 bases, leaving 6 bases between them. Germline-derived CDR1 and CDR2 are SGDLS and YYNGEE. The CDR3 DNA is TGTGCCAGCAGCGCTATTGCAGATACGCAGTATTTT. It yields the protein CASSAIADTQYF.

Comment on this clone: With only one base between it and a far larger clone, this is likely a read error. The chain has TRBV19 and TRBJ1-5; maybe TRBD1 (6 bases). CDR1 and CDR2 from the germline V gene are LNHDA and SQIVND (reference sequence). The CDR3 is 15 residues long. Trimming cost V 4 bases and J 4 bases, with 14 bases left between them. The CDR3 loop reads CASSTGGILNQPQHF. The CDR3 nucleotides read TGTGCCAGTAGTACTGGGGGCATCCTAAATCAGCCCCAGCATTTT.

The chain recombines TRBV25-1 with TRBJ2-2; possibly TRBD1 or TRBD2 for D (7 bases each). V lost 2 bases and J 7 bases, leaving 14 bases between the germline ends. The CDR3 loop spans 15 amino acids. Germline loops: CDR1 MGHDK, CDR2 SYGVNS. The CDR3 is CASSERDREGGELFF. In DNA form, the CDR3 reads TGTGCCAGCAGTGAACGTGACAGGGAGGGCGGGGAGCTGTTTTTT.

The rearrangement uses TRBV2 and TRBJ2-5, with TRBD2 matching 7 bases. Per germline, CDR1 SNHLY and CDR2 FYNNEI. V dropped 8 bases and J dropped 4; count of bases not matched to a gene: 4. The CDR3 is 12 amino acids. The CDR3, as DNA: TGTGCCAGCGGGGGGACTATAGAGACCCAGTACTTC. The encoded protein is CASGGTIETQYF.

The CDR3 sequence: CASRDELNTEAFF. DNA of the CDR3: TGTGCCAGCAGGGACGAATTGAACACTGAAGCTTTCTTT. The J gene is TRBJ1-1, the V gene TRBV4-2; D remains unclear. The germline V gene has CDR1 LGHNA and CDR2 YNFKEQ. V lost 6 bases, J lost 0 bases, and 8 bases lay in between. The CDR3 covers 13 residues.

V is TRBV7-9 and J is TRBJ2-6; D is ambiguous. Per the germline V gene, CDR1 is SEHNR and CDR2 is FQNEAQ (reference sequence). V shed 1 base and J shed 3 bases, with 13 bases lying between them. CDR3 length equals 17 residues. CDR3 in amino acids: CASSLDFPGFGANVLTF. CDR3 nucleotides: TGTGCCAGCAGCTTAGACTTTCCAGGCTTTGGGGCCAACGTCCTGACTTTC.

As DNA, the CDR3 is TGTGCCAGCAGCGGGACAGGCCCTGAAGCTTTCTTT. This codes for CASSGTGPEAFF. The chain uses TRBV27 and TRBJ1-1, with 8 bases lining up with TRBD1. The junction had 3 bases not matched to a gene; V was cut back by 6 bases and J by 6 bases. CDR1 is MNHEY and CDR2 is SMNVEV in the germline V gene (reference sequence). This CDR3 comprises 12 residues.

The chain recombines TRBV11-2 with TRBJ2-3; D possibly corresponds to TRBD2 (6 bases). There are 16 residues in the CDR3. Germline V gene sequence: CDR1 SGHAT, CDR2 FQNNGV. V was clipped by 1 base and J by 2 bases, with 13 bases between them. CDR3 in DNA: TGTGCCAGCAGCTTAGGACCGGCGGGGAACACAGATACGCAGTATTTT. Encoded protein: CASSLGPAGNTDTQYF.

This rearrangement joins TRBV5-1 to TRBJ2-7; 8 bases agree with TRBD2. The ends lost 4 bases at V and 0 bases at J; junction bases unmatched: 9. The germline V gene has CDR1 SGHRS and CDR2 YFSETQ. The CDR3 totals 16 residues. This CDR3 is CASSDRMAGGSYEQYF. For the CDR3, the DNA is TGCGCCAGCAGCGATCGGATGGCGGGAGGCTCCTACGAGCAGTACTTC.

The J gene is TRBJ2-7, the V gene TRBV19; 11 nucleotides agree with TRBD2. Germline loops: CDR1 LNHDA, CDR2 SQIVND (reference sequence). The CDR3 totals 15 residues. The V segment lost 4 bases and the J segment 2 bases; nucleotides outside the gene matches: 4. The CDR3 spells CASSRGLAEAYEQYF. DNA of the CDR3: TGTGCCAGTAGTAGGGGACTAGCGGAAGCCTACGAGCAGTACTTC.

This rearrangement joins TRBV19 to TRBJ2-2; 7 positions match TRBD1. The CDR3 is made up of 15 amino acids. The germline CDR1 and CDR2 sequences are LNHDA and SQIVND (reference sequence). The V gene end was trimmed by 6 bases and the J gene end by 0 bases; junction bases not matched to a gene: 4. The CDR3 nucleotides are TGTGCCAGTAGCCCGACAGGGCCGAACACCGGGGAGCTGTTTTTT. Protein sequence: CASSPTGPNTGELFF.